This TCR beta chain is drawn from a study of cytomegalovirus exposure and HLA in healthy donors. Looked up from germline, CDR1 is MNHNS and CDR2 is SASEGT. The CDR3 covers 14 residues. The germline V and J ends were trimmed by 4 bases and 7 bases, with 13 bases remaining between them. In the PCR, 60 Vbeta and 13 Jbeta primers were used. Libraries were prepared by immunoSEQ multiplex PCR; TCRdb keeps only in-frame clonotypes and omits some of them. The sample consists of 150,000 to 200,000 clones, approximately 80% of them appearing once. J is TRBJ1-4 and V is TRBV6-1, with D unresolved. Sequencing was done on a sample of PBMCs. This TCR was sampled from a boy younger than 10 in good health and CMV-seronegative. DNA for the CDR3: TGTGCCAGCAGTGGGGGAGTCGGAAGTGAAAAACTGTTTTTT. Protein: CASSGGVGSEKLFF.